This T cell receptor (beta chain) was identified during a study of blood T cell repertoires in COVID-19. Study information: Samples taken during acute and convalescent COVID-19 were collected in the United States, Italy and Spain.

In the source study's methods: Amplification of reference gene primers provided the estimated nucleated cell counts. Libraries were prepared by immunoSEQ multiplex PCR; TCRdb keeps only in-frame clonotypes and omits some of them. The V and J calls and clone size come from that table; D and trimming were worked out from the DNA. The top ten hold approximately 2.5% of the sample, which has about 270,000 clones, around 90% seen once. V lost 5 bases to trimming and J lost 0 bases, with 10 bases between them. The V gene's germline CDR1 is SGHNT and CDR2 YENEEA. This CDR3 is 15 amino acids long. The specimen sequenced was peripheral blood. The clonotype comes from a person aged 18 to 35 with COVID-19, enrolled during active disease. This chain connects TRBV11-3 to TRBJ2-2; D uncertain. The CDR3 coding sequence is TGTGCCAGCAGCCCTAGTCTAACGAACACCGGGGAGCTGTTTTTT. Its protein is CASSPSLTNTGELFF.